This is a list of T cell receptor beta chains from one sample in a study of identical twins. Using its own MiXCR run on the 5' RACE reads, TCRdb lists one record per CDR3 protein. The sample consists of roughly 230,000 distinct CDR3 sequences, around 8.8% of them appearing once. The data were also submitted as part of a second study, on yellow fever vaccine responses in identical twins.

Sample: CD8+ T cells sorted from blood. These receptors all come from a young woman in good health. The CDR3 runs from the conserved cysteine through the conserved F or W. The D gene is left open where the match is weak. Clone size appears in some rows only: once, few, many, or a class for an expanded clone.

clone size	D gene	V gene	J gene	CDR3 DNA	CDR3 protein
NA	TRBD1	TRBV4-1	TRBJ2-6	TGCGCCAGCAGCCATGAGGACAGGGGGGCCAACGTCCTGACTTTC	CASSHEDRGANVLTF
NA	NA	TRBV29-1	TRBJ2-3	TGCAGCGTTGTGAGCTACAACACAGATACGCAGTATTTT	CSVVSYNTDTQYF
few	TRBD2	TRBV5-6	TRBJ2-2	TGTGCCAGCAGCAGAAAAGGACTAGCGGGAGTGTTCACCGGGGAGCTGTTTTTT	CASSRKGLAGVFTGELFF
few	TRBD1	TRBV5-1	TRBJ2-3	TGCGCCAGCACCCAGGACAGGGTGCACGCTAGCACAGATACGCAGTATTTT	CASTQDRVHASTDTQYF
few	NA	TRBV7-8	TRBJ2-7	TGTGCCAGCAGCCCCAGCTTAGCCTGGGGGGCAGGGGGTGGGGAGCAGTACTTC	CASSPSLAWGAGGGEQYF
few	TRBD1	TRBV30	TRBJ2-1	TGTGCCTGGACGTCAGGGGGTGAGCAGTTCTTC	CAWTSGGEQFF
few	NA	TRBV4-3	TRBJ2-7	TGCGCCAGCAGCCAACTAGTCTCCCGACCCTCATCCTCCTACGAGCAGTACTTC	CASSQLVSRPSSSYEQYF
NA	NA	TRBV2	TRBJ2-2	TGTGCCAGCAGTTCTAGAGCGAACACCGGGGAGCTGTTTTTT	CASSSRANTGELFF
NA	TRBD2	TRBV9	TRBJ2-7	TGTGCCAGCAGCGTAGCCAGCGGGGCGGGTGAGCAGTACTTC	CASSVASGAGEQYF
NA	TRBD1	TRBV29-1	TRBJ2-7	TGCAGCGTTGACAGGGGGCTGAACGAGCAGTACTTC	CSVDRGLNEQYF
NA	NA	TRBV5-4	TRBJ2-3	TGTGCCAGCAGCTTGAGTGGGCCCGCAGATACGCAGTATTTT	CASSLSGPADTQYF
few	NA	TRBV6-5	TRBJ2-7	TGTGCCAGCAGTTACTCGAGGGGAAACTCCTACGAGCAGTACTTC	CASSYSRGNSYEQYF
few	NA	TRBV20-1	TRBJ2-7	TGCAGTGCTAGGAGTCCGGGACTCGTCTCTTGGAACGAGCAGTACTTC	CSARSPGLVSWNEQYF
many	NA	TRBV10-2	TRBJ1-2	TGCGCCAGCAGTGAGGATCTCGGGGGATGGGGTGGCTACACCTTC	CASSEDLGGWGGYTF